The sequence of this T cell receptor beta chain was determined in a study of cytomegalovirus exposure and HLA in healthy donors. Across the study: There were 350 to 450 genotyped donors. Of these, roughly 80% fell in the genetic ancestry cluster associated with self-reported Caucasian donors. General study findings and limits: Later on, analysis showed that most CMV-associated TCR beta chains appeared to be HLA-restricted. It was reportedly the case that the classifier diagnosed cytomegalovirus status with high specificity and sensitivity.

This CDR3 contains 15 residues. Per the germline V gene, CDR1 is SGDLS and CDR2 is YYNGEE. The ends were cut back, 2 bases at V and 2 bases at J, with 14 bases in the middle. It was with 60 Vbeta and 13 Jbeta primers that the PCR ran. Sequenced by immunoSEQ multiplex PCR; TCRdb stores in-frame clones only, minus some. This table has roughly 140,000 clones, around four fifths appearing once. In regard to this clone: Its antigen remains unknown.

This rearrangement joins TRBV9 to TRBJ2-7, with TRBD2 as a possible D gene (7 bases). The sample comprised PBMCs. The source is a male donor in good health and CMV-seronegative. The CDR3 reads CASSVRGGDAYEQYF. In nucleotides, the CDR3 is TGTGCCAGCAGCGTGAGGGGGGGGGACGCCTACGAGCAGTACTTC.